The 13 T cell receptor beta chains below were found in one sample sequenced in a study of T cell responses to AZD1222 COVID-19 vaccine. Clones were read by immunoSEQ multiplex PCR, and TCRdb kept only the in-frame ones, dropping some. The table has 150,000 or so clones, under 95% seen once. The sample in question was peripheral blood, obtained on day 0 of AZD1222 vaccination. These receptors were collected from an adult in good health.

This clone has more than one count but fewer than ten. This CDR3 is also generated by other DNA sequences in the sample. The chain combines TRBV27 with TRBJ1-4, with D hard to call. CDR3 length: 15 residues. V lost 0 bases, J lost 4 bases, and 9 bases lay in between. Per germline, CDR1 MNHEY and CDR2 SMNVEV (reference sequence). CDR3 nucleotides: TGTGCCAGCAGTTTATCCGGAACTTATAATGAAAAACTGTTTTTT. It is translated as CASSLSGTYNEKLFF.

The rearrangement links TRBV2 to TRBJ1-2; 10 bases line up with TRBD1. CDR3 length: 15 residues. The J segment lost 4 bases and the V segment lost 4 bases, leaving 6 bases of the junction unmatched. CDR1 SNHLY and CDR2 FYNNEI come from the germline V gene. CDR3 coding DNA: TGTGCCAGCAGTGCCGGGACAGGGGATTTCTATGGCTACACCTTC. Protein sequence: CASSAGTGDFYGYTF.

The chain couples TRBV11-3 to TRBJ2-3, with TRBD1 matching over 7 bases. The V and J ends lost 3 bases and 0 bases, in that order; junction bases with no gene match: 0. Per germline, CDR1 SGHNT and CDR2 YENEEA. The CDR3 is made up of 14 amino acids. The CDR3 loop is CASSLTGSTDTQYF. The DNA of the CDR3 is TGTGCCAGCAGCTTGACAGGGAGCACAGATACGCAGTATTTT.

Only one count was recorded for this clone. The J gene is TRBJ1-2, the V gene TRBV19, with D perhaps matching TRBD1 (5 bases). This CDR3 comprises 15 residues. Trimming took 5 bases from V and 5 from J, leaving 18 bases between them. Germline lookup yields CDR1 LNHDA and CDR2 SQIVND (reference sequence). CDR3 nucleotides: TGTGCCAGTAGTGTCCGACCGCCGCCAGGGTATGGCTACACCTTC. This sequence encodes CASSVRPPPGYGYTF.

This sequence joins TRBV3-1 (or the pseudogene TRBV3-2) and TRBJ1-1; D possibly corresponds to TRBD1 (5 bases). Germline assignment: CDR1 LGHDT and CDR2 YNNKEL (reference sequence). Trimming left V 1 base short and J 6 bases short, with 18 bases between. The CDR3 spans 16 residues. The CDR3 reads CASSQGFGSRGSEAFF. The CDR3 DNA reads TGTGCCAGCAGCCAAGGATTTGGGTCGAGGGGATCTGAAGCTTTCTTT.

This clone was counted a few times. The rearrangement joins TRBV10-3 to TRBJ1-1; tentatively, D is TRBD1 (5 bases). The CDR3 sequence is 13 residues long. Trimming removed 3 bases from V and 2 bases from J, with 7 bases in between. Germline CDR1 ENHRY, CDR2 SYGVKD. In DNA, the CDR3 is TGTGCCATCAGTGACAGGGAAAACACTGAAGCTTTCTTT. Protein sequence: CAISDRENTEAFF.

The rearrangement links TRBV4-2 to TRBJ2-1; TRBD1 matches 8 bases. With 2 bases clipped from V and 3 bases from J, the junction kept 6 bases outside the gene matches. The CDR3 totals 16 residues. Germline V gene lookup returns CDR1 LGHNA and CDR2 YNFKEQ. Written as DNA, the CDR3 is TGTGCCAGCAGCCAAAGGGAAGGACAGGGCTACAATGAGCAGTTCTTC. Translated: CASSQREGQGYNEQFF.

The CDR3 loop reads CASSVAGVQETQYF. CDR3 in DNA: TGTGCCAGCAGCGTAGCGGGGGTCCAAGAGACCCAGTACTTC. The V call is TRBV9, the J call TRBJ2-5; D is possibly TRBD2 (6 bases). Per germline, CDR1 SGDLS and CDR2 YYNGEE. The CDR3 spans 14 residues. V lost 0 bases to trimming and J lost 1 base, with 7 bases between them.

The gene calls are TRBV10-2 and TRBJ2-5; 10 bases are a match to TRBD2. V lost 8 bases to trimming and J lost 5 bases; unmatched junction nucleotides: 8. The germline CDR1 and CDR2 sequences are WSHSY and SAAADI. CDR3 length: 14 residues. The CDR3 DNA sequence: TGCGCCAGCCTGAGCGGGGGGGCCGGGGAGACCCAGTACTTC. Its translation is CASLSGGAGETQYF.

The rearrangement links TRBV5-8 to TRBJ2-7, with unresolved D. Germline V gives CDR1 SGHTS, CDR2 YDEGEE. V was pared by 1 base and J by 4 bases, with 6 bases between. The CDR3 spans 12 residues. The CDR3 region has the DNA TGTGCCAGCAGCTTGACAGCTTACGAGCAGTACTTC. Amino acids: CASSLTAYEQYF.

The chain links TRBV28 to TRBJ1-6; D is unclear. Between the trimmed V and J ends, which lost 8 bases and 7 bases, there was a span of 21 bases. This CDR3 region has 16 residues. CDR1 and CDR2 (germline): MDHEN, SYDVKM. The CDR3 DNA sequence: TGTGCCAGCTTTACCCGAGACGGACGATTGAATTCACCCCTCCACTTT. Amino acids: CASFTRDGRLNSPLHF.

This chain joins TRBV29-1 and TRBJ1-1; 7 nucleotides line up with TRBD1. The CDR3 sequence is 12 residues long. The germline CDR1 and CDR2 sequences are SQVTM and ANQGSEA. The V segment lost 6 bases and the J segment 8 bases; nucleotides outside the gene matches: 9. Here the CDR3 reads CSVVVGDSEAFF. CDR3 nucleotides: TGCAGCGTCGTTGTGGGGGACAGCGAAGCTTTCTTT.

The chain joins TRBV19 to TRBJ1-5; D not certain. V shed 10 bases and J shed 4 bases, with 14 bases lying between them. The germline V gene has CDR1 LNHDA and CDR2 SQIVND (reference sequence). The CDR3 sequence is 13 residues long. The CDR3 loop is CATRPLGNQPQHF. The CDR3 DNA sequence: TGTGCCACGCGACCCCTGGGGAATCAGCCCCAGCATTTT. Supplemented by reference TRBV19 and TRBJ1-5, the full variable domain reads DGGITQSPKYLFRKEGQNVTLSCEQNLNHDAMYWYRQDPGQGLRLIYYSQIVNDFQKGDIAEGYSVSREKKESFPLTVTSAQKNPTAFYLCATRPLGNQPQHFGDGTRLSIL.